Reported below is one T cell receptor (beta chain). It lacks a known antigen. Within one base of it there is no much larger clone, and no base qualities were kept. Libraries were constructed by the immunoSEQ multiplex PCR assay. TCRdb obtained this table from immuneACCESS and retained in-frame rearrangements with V and J assigned. These tables miss some clones; where compared with another copy, unresolved V genes account for less than half of the shortfall, and the remainder is unexplained. The sample has approximately 6,500 clones on record, approximately 75% of them singletons. Jointly, the top ten make up 5.9% of the sample. These data are taken from a study of T cells and Merkel cell carcinoma outcomes (dated by TCRdb to the early 2020s). In the study overall: In patients with Merkel cell carcinoma, researchers looked at whether the T-cell repertoire of the tumor, along with T-cell density, could predict clinical outcome. General conclusions and limits of the study: Clinical outcomes in Merkel cell carcinoma patients were reported to be predicted by T-cell repertoire features combined with T-cell density.

Sequences MDHEN (CDR1) and SYDVKM (CDR2) are obtained from the germline V gene. Its CDR3 holds 14 amino acids, cysteine through phenylalanine. Left in the record is the CDR3 DNA by itself, 42 bases read in frame from the first base. V is clipped by 5 bases and J by 7 bases, and the sequence between their germline boundaries is 17 bases long. Samples were obtained from patients with Merkel cell carcinoma. The V and J genes are TRBV28 and TRBJ1-2; TRBD1 might be the D gene, on 6 matching bases. The sequencing sample was made of tumor tissue from Merkel cell carcinoma. This receptor was obtained from a human donor with Merkel cell carcinoma. The nucleotide sequence reads as follows: TGTGCCAGCAGTCAACCTTCAGGGGCAAGTGGCTACACCTTC. This translates into CASSQPSGASGYTF.